This is a list of T cell receptor beta chains from one sample in a study of regulatory T cells in long-lasting Graves disease. TCRdb called the multiplex PCR reads again in MiXCR, with one record for every CDR3 protein. Here the sample spans roughly 400,000 distinct CDR3 sequences, roughly 20% being singletons. The source material was peripheral blood mononuclear cells (PBMCs), sampled when the disease was refractory, from a patient treated with antithyroid drugs. These receptors all stem from a female donor with Graves disease. CDR3s include the opening cysteine and the closing phenylalanine or tryptophan. The order of the fields is CDR3 length, J gene, D gene, clone size, V gene, CDR3 DNA, CDR3 protein. The D gene is left open where the match is weak. Some rows have no size entry. The others give once, few or many, or a class for an expanded clone.

13	TRBJ2-3	TRBD2	few	TRBV3-1	TGTGCCAGCAGCCAAGTGCAAGCGGGAACGCAGTATTTT	CASSQVQAGTQYF
16	TRBJ2-7	-	many	TRBV28	TGTGCCAGCAGTTCCTCAGGGGCTGTGAGGGGCCTCGAGCAGTACTTC	CASSSSGAVRGLEQYF
12	TRBJ1-2	-	few	TRBV6-1	TGTGCCAGCAGCGCAACAGAGTATGGCTACACCTTC	CASSATEYGYTF
15	TRBJ2-5	-	-	TRBV20-1	TGCAGTGCTCCCAGGATGGGGCGGACTCAAGAGACCCAGTACTTC	CSAPRMGRTQETQYF
15	TRBJ1-5	TRBD1	many	TRBV2	TGTGCCAGCAGTGCGGACAGGGGGATCAATCAGCCCCAGCATTTT	CASSADRGINQPQHF
13	TRBJ2-5	-	few	TRBV7-3	TGTGCCAGCGCTCAGCAGCAGCAAGAAACCCAGTACTTC	CASAQQQQETQYF
15	TRBJ1-2	TRBD1	few	TRBV12-5	TGTGCTAGTGGTTTGTATGCGGGACAGGCCTATGGCTACACCTTC	CASGLYAGQAYGYTF
15	TRBJ1-5	-	-	TRBV27	TGTGCCAGCAGTTTAACTCACGGGATCAATCAGCCCCAGCATTTT	CASSLTHGINQPQHF
14	TRBJ1-2	-	many	TRBV28	TGTGCCAGCAGTTTCGCAGGGATCACCTATGGCTACACCTTC	CASSFAGITYGYTF
14	TRBJ2-5	-	-	TRBV11-2	TGTGCCAGCAGCTGGTCGGACAGCCAAGAGACCCAGTACTTC	CASSWSDSQETQYF
13	TRBJ1-2	-	many	TRBV19	TGTGCCAGCAGTTACTTGGCTAACTATGGCTACACCTTC	CASSYLANYGYTF
14	TRBJ2-7	TRBD1	-	TRBV24-1	TGTGCCACCAGTGATTTGGCAGGGGGATACGAGCAGTACTTC	CATSDLAGGYEQYF
19	TRBJ2-2	TRBD2	-	TRBV11-3	TGTGCCAGCAGCCCCCGCGAGATGATAGCGGGAGACGTCCCCGGGGAGCTGTTTTTT	CASSPREMIAGDVPGELFF
13	TRBJ1-4	-	many	TRBV15	TGTGCCACCAGCAGAGATCTCAATGAAAAACTGTTTTTT	CATSRDLNEKLFF
16	TRBJ2-3	TRBD2	-	TRBV15	TGTGCCACCAGCAGAGTGGGACTAGCGGGAGCAGATACGCAGTATTTT	CATSRVGLAGADTQYF
12	TRBJ2-7	-	-	TRBV5-4	TGTGCCAGCAGCGTCGACGTGGGCGAGCAGTACTTC	CASSVDVGEQYF
14	TRBJ1-1	-	-	TRBV25-1	TGTGCCAGCAGTGGTACCGCAGGGGAGACTGAAACTTTCTTT	CASSGTAGETETFF
15	TRBJ1-1	TRBD1	many	TRBV7-2	TGTGCCAGCAGCTTAACGGGACAGTTGGGCACTGAAGCTTTCTTT	CASSLTGQLGTEAFF
15	TRBJ1-2	-	many	TRBV12-3/TRBV12-4	TGTGCCAGCAGGTCCACAGGGAATTCTAACTATGGCTACACCTTC	CASRSTGNSNYGYTF
16	TRBJ2-2	TRBD2	-	TRBV7-2	TGTGCCAGCAGCTTAGGGGGAGGGAGAAGGAACGGGGAGCTGTTTTTT	CASSLGGGRRNGELFF
15	TRBJ2-7	TRBD1	-	TRBV7-9	TGTGCCAGCAGCTTAGTCGGAAGGGGGCGGTACGAGCAGTACTTC	CASSLVGRGRYEQYF
16	TRBJ1-1	TRBD1	many	TRBV11-1	TGTGCCAGCAGCTTATGGGGACAGTCTAAGAACACTGAAGCTTTCTTT	CASSLWGQSKNTEAFF
15	TRBJ2-3	-	-	TRBV2	TGTGCCAGCAATGACCCGGCAAGGGGGGGAGATACGCAGTATTTT	CASNDPARGGDTQYF
11	TRBJ1-1	-	many	TRBV20-1	TGCAGTGCTAGAGGGGAGGTGGTAGCTTTCTTT	CSARGEVVAFF
13	TRBJ1-1	TRBD1	-	TRBV20-1	TGCAGTGCGGGACAGGGGGCGCCCGCTGAAGCTTTCTTT	CSAGQGAPAEAFF
15	TRBJ1-5	TRBD1	many	TRBV28	TGTGCCAGCACCCCGGACAGGGCGAGCAATCAGCCCCAGCATTTT	CASTPDRASNQPQHF
13	TRBJ1-2	-	many	TRBV30	TGTGCCTGGAGTGTACAGGATGTATATGGCTACACCTTC	CAWSVQDVYGYTF
12	TRBJ2-7	-	few	TRBV5-6	TGTGCCAGCGAGATATTGGGGTACGAGCAGTACTTC	CASEILGYEQYF
15	TRBJ2-7	TRBD1	-	TRBV6-1	TGTGCCAGCAGGACGACAGGGGGCGAGACCTACGAGCAGTACTTC	CASRTTGGETYEQYF
14	TRBJ1-6	-	-	TRBV7-2	TGTGCCAGCAGCTTAGGACAGAACGGTTCACCCCTCCACTTT	CASSLGQNGSPLHF
15	TRBJ2-5	-	many	TRBV12-3/TRBV12-4	TGTGCCAGCAGTTTCTCGACAGGGGAGGGAGAGACCCAGTACTTC	CASSFSTGEGETQYF